These T cell receptor beta chains were read from a single sample in a study of T cell repertoires in cytomegalovirus infection. These receptors lack a known antigen. In TCRdb, the reads were re-called with MiXCR into one record per CDR3 protein. The data hold hundreds of thousands of distinct CDR3 sequences, with about 42% observed a single time. This material consisted of cultured PBMCs, taken from culture after CMV antigen stimulation. Receptors were obtained from a human donor in good health (CMV status not recorded). Some clones in this sample may be carry-over from other donors' samples. CDR3s include the opening cysteine and the closing phenylalanine or tryptophan. Fields, in order: clone size, J gene, V gene, D gene, CDR3 protein, CDR3 DNA. The D gene is left open where the match is weak. The size field is filled for only some rows; it gives once, few, many or a size class.

>few|TRBJ2-1|TRBV5-1|NA
CASSLVLAGSSNEQFF
TGCGCCAGCAGCTTGGTGCTAGCCGGTTCCTCCAATGAGCAGTTCTTC
>few|TRBJ1-5|TRBV7-8|NA
CASSSSTGEYQPQHF
TGTGCCAGCAGCTCATCGACAGGAGAGTATCAGCCCCAGCATTTT
>NA|TRBJ1-5|TRBV12-3/TRBV12-4|NA
CASRDGGHQPQHF
TGTGCCAGCCGGGACGGAGGACATCAGCCCCAGCATTTT
>few|TRBJ2-7|TRBV7-9|TRBD1
CASSPPRTGGYEQYF
TGTGCCAGCAGCCCCCCCCGGACAGGGGGCTACGAGCAGTACTTC
>few|TRBJ2-1|TRBV7-2|NA
CASSPRSLANEQFF
TGTGCCAGCAGCCCCCGTTCTCTGGCCAATGAGCAGTTCTTC
>NA|TRBJ1-5|TRBV5-5|TRBD1
CASSMTGSNQPQHF
TGTGCCAGCAGCATGACAGGGAGCAATCAGCCCCAGCATTTT
>NA|TRBJ1-1|TRBV24-1|NA
CATSDHREGNTEAFF
TGTGCCACCAGTGACCACAGGGAAGGGAACACTGAAGCTTTCTTT
>few|TRBJ2-1|TRBV7-2|NA
CASSSPRQEQFF
TGTGCCAGCAGCTCCCCAAGGCAGGAGCAGTTCTTC
>few|TRBJ1-1|TRBV7-6|NA
CASSRGDSGAQGTEAFF
TGTGCCAGCAGCCGGGGAGATTCAGGGGCCCAGGGAACTGAAGCTTTCTTT
>many|TRBJ2-7|TRBV7-2|TRBD2
CASSRRTSGSYEQYF
TGTGCCAGCAGCCGACGGACTAGCGGGAGTTACGAGCAGTACTTC
>NA|TRBJ2-1|TRBV12-3/TRBV12-4|NA
CASSSRGYNEQFF
TGTGCCAGCAGCTCAAGAGGCTACAATGAGCAGTTCTTC
>NA|TRBJ1-1|TRBV2|NA
CASSGLPDTEAFF
TGTGCCAGCAGTGGGTTGCCGGACACTGAAGCTTTCTTT
>NA|TRBJ2-3|TRBV7-2|TRBD2
CASSRLAGASDTQYF
TGTGCCAGCAGCCGACTAGCGGGGGCATCCGATACGCAGTATTTT
>few|TRBJ1-5|TRBV12-3/TRBV12-4|NA
CASSPVANQPQHF
TGTGCCAGCAGTCCCGTGGCAAATCAGCCCCAGCATTTT
>few|TRBJ2-3|TRBV6-2/TRBV6-3|NA
CASSRTFLTDTQYF
TGTGCCAGCAGTCGGACCTTTCTCACAGATACGCAGTATTTT
>NA|TRBJ1-1|TRBV2|NA
CASRLQVRRTEAFF
TGTGCCAGCAGATTACAGGTTCGTCGCACTGAAGCTTTCTTT
>few|TRBJ1-4|TRBV7-9|NA
CASSLGPHEKLFF
TGTGCCAGCAGCTTAGGACCGCATGAAAAACTGTTTTTT
>NA|TRBJ2-3|TRBV5-6|NA
CASSAGVSYTDTQYF
TGTGCCAGCAGCGCAGGGGTTTCCTACACAGATACGCAGTATTTT
>NA|TRBJ2-1|TRBV5-4|TRBD2
CASSLFPSGGENEQFF
TGTGCCAGCAGCTTGTTCCCTAGCGGGGGGGAGAATGAGCAGTTCTTC
>NA|TRBJ2-7|TRBV11-2|NA
CTSSRGLDYEQYF
TGTACCAGCAGCCGGGGACTCGACTACGAGCAGTACTTC
>few|TRBJ2-5|TRBV19|NA
CASSHTRRASETQYF
TGTGCCAGTAGCCACACCCGACGGGCGAGCGAGACCCAGTACTTC
>NA|TRBJ2-3|TRBV12-3/TRBV12-4|TRBD2
CASSRNSGQILAGAQYF
TGTGCCAGCAGCCGAAACTCGGGACAGATATTAGCGGGAGCCCAGTATTTT
>NA|TRBJ2-2|TRBV20-1|TRBD2
CSAWSGGGELFF
TGCAGTGCTTGGAGCGGGGGCGGGGAGCTGTTTTTT
>NA|TRBJ2-3|TRBV12-3/TRBV12-4|TRBD2
CASSLALLAGVTDTQYF
TGTGCCAGCAGTTTAGCGCTATTAGCGGGGGTCACAGATACGCAGTATTTT
>few|TRBJ2-5|TRBV5-1|TRBD2
CASSLWASGSYETQYF
TGCGCCAGCAGCTTGTGGGCTAGCGGGAGTTACGAGACCCAGTACTTC
>NA|TRBJ2-1|TRBV28|TRBD2
CASSPKLAGGRRRQFF
TGTGCCAGCAGTCCCAAACTAGCGGGAGGGAGGCGTCGGCAGTTCTTC
>NA|TRBJ2-1|TRBV6-2/TRBV6-3|NA
CASSYLLASEQFF
TGTGCCAGCAGTTACCTGCTAGCTAGTGAGCAGTTCTTC
>NA|TRBJ2-6|TRBV10-3|TRBD1
CAISDPTGASSGANVLTF
TGTGCCATCAGTGATCCGACAGGGGCGTCCTCTGGGGCCAACGTCCTGACTTTC
>few|TRBJ2-3|TRBV7-2|TRBD2
CASSLMGLAADTQYF
TGTGCCAGCAGCCTCATGGGACTAGCGGCAGATACGCAGTATTTT
>NA|TRBJ2-3|TRBV7-2|NA
CASSIGASRHTDTQYF
TGTGCCAGCAGCATAGGGGCTAGCCGACACACAGATACGCAGTATTTT
>few|TRBJ1-6|TRBV4-2|TRBD1
CASSRPSGGGEHSPLHF
TGTGCCAGCAGCCGACCCTCAGGGGGTGGCGAACATTCACCCCTCCACTTT
>few|TRBJ1-6|TRBV6-2/TRBV6-3|TRBD1
CASVNPGGASPLHF
TGTGCCAGCGTGAACCCAGGGGGCGCCTCACCCCTCCACTTT
>NA|TRBJ2-1|TRBV2|NA
CASRAGILGNEQFF
TGTGCCAGCAGGGCAGGGATCCTTGGGAATGAGCAGTTCTTC
>few|TRBJ2-1|TRBV19|NA
CASRTTRSSYNEQFF
TGTGCCAGTAGAACCACTAGGAGCTCCTACAATGAGCAGTTCTTC
>few|TRBJ2-1|TRBV4-1|NA
CASSQAAITGHNEQFF
TGCGCCAGCAGCCAAGCAGCTATTACAGGGCACAATGAGCAGTTCTTC
>NA|TRBJ1-2|TRBV15|TRBD1
CATSRGDRVDGYTF
TGTGCCACCAGCAGAGGGGACAGGGTAGATGGCTACACCTTC
>NA|TRBJ2-3|TRBV7-8|TRBD1
CASSGYRGSEDTQYF
TGTGCCAGCAGCGGATACAGGGGGTCAGAGGATACGCAGTATTTT
>NA|TRBJ2-1|TRBV5-1|NA
CASSLPGGDEKFF
TGCGCCAGCAGCTTGCCAGGGGGGGACGAGAAGTTCTTC
>many|TRBJ2-4|TRBV7-2|NA
CASSLRSPGLAKNIQYF
TGTGCCAGCAGCTTAAGGTCCCCCGGGCTAGCCAAAAACATTCAGTACTTC
>few|TRBJ1-3|TRBV19|NA
CATAARGSGNTIYF
TGTGCCACAGCGGCGCGGGGGTCTGGAAACACCATATATTTT
>few|TRBJ2-3|TRBV6-1|NA
CASSEIRGPSADTQYF
TGTGCCAGCAGTGAAATTCGGGGTCCGAGTGCAGATACGCAGTATTTT
>few|TRBJ1-5|TRBV18|NA
CASSPPAQAQPQHF
TGTGCCAGCTCACCACCTGCCCAGGCCCAGCCCCAGCATTTT
>NA|TRBJ2-7|TRBV2|TRBD1
CASSRVARQGPYEQYF
TGTGCCAGCAGCCGAGTGGCCCGACAGGGCCCCTACGAGCAGTACTTC
>NA|TRBJ2-7|TRBV6-2/TRBV6-3|TRBD2
CASSYMGLAGDEQYF
TGTGCCAGCAGTTACATGGGACTAGCGGGAGACGAGCAGTACTTC
>few|TRBJ2-3|TRBV4-1|NA
CASSQERRGTGTDTQYF
TGCGCCAGCAGCCAAGAACGGAGAGGAACGGGCACAGATACGCAGTATTTT
>NA|TRBJ2-3|TRBV6-5|TRBD2
CASSAGLNSGGATDTQYF
TGTGCCAGCAGTGCGGGGCTGAATAGCGGGGGGGCCACAGATACGCAGTATTTT
>NA|TRBJ2-1|TRBV19|NA
CATRSEAEQFF
TGTGCCACCCGCTCGGAAGCCGAGCAGTTCTTC
>few|TRBJ2-5|TRBV7-2|TRBD2
CASSPGLAPSGSETQYF
TGTGCCAGCAGCCCCGGACTAGCCCCCTCGGGGTCGGAGACCCAGTACTTC
>few|TRBJ1-4|TRBV6-6|NA
CASSYHTAAKNEKLFF
TGTGCCAGCAGTTACCACACAGCAGCCAAGAATGAAAAACTGTTTTTT
>NA|TRBJ1-6|TRBV28|NA
CASSFSTRDPLHF
TGTGCCAGCAGCTTCTCGACCCGGGACCCCCTCCACTTT
>many|TRBJ1-1|TRBV5-6|NA
CASSWVADTEAFF
TGTGCCAGCAGCTGGGTCGCGGACACTGAAGCTTTCTTT
>NA|TRBJ2-1|TRBV7-6|TRBD1
CASRATGRNEQFF
TGTGCCAGCAGGGCGACAGGGCGCAATGAGCAGTTCTTC
>few|TRBJ2-3|TRBV3-1|TRBD2
CASSQDQVAGGTDTQYF
TGTGCCAGCAGCCAAGATCAGGTAGCGGGGGGCACAGATACGCAGTATTTT
>NA|TRBJ1-2|TRBV7-2|NA
CASSIGRSYGYTF
TGTGCCAGCAGCATAGGACGGAGCTATGGCTACACCTTC
>NA|TRBJ1-5|TRBV7-8|NA
CASSPTYSLNQPQHF
TGTGCCAGCAGCCCAACCTACAGTCTCAATCAGCCCCAGCATTTT